The source of this TCR beta chain is a study of CD8 T cells in ankylosing spondylitis. Study outcomes and limitations: Significantly higher representation of disease-linked clones was reported for matched ankylosing spondylitis synovial fluid. With a CD8+ phenotype, disease-linked clones were relatively rare in peripheral blood. There was a TCR beta motif, made of several highly homologous variants, that appeared characteristic of ankylosing spondylitis blood.

This clonotype was detected a few times. Its matching antigen is unknown. Germline assignment: CDR1 SGHDT and CDR2 YYEEEE. With 0 bases clipped from V and 9 bases from J, the junction kept 4 bases outside the gene matches. This CDR3 has 15 amino acids. Construction of TCR beta libraries was performed using quantitative 5'-RACE with molecular barcodes. From the 5' RACE reads, TCRdb called clonotypes with MiXCR, one entry per CDR3 protein. The data hold approximately 25,000 distinct CDR3 sequences, with around a sixth observed a single time. The sequence came from a male donor with ankylosing spondylitis or in good health (not recorded which). The sequencing input was blood. The rearrangement joins TRBV5-6 to TRBJ2-4, with TRBD2 identical over 12 bases. CDR3: CASSLASGRAFIQYF. The CDR3 DNA reads TGTGCCAGCAGCTTGGCTAGCGGGAGGGCCTTCATTCAGTACTTC.